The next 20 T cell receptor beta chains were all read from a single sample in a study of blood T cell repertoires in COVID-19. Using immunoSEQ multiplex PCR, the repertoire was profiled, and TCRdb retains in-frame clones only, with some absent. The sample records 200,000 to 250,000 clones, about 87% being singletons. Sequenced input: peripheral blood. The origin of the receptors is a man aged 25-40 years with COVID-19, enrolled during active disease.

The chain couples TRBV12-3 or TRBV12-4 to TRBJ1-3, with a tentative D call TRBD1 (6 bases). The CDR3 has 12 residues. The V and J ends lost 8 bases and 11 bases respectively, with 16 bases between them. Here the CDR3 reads CASGSTGWAIYF. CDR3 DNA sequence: TGTGCCAGCGGATCCACAGGGTGGGCCATATATTTT.

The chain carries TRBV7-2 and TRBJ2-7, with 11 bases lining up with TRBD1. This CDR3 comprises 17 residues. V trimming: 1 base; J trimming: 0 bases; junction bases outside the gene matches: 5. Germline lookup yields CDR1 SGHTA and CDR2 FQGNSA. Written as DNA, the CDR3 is TGTGCCAGCAGCTTAGGGACAGGGGGCCTAGGCTCCTACGAGCAGTACTTC. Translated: CASSLGTGGLGSYEQYF. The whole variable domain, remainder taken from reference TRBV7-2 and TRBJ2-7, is GAGVSQSPSNKVTEKGKDVELRCDPISGHTALYWYRQSLGQGLEFLIYFQGNSAPDKSGLPSDRFSAERTGGSVSTLTIQRTQQEDSAVYLCASSLGTGGLGSYEQYFGPGTRLTVT.

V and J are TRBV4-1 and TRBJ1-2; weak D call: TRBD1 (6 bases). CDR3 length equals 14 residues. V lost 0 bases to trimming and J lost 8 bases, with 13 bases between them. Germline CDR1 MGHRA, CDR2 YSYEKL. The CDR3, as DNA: TGCGCCAGCAGCCAAGATCGTGATACAGGGGGCTACACCTTC. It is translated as CASSQDRDTGGYTF.

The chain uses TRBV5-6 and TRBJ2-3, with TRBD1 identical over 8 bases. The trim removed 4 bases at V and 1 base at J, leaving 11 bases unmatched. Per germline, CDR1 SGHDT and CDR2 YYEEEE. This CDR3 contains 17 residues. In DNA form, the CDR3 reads TGTGCCAGCAGCCCGTCCCGGGACAGGACAGGCACAGATACGCAGTATTTT. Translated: CASSPSRDRTGTDTQYF.

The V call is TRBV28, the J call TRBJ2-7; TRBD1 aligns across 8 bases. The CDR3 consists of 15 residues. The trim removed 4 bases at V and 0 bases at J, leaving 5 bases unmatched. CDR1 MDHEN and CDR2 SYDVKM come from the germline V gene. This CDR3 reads CASSSWTGSSYEQYF. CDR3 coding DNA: TGTGCCAGCAGTTCCTGGACAGGGAGCTCCTACGAGCAGTACTTC. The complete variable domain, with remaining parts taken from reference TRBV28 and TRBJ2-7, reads DVKVTQSSRYLVKRTGEKVFLECVQDMDHENMFWYRQDPGLGLRLIYFSYDVKMKEKGDIPEGYSVSREKKERFSLILESASTNQTSMYLCASSSWTGSSYEQYFGPGTRLTVT.

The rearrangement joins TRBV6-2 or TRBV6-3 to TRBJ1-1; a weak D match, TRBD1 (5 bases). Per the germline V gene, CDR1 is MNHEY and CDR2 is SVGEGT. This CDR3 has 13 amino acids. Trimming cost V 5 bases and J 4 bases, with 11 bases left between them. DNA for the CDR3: TGTGCCAGCAGTCAACAGGTCCCCACTGAAGCTTTCTTT. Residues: CASSQQVPTEAFF.

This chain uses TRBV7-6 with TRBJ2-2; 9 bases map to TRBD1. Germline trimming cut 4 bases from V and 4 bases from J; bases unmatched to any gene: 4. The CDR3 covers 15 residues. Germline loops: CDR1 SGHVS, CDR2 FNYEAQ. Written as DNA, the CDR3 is TGTGCCAGCAGCTCAGGGACAGGGCCCACCGGGGAGCTGTTTTTT. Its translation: CASSSGTGPTGELFF.

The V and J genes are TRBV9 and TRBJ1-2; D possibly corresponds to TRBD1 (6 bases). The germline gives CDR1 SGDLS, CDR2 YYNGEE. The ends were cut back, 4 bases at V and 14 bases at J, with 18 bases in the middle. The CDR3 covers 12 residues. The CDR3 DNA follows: TGTGCCAGCAGCCGGCCACAGGGTATATGGACCTTC. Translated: CASSRPQGIWTF.

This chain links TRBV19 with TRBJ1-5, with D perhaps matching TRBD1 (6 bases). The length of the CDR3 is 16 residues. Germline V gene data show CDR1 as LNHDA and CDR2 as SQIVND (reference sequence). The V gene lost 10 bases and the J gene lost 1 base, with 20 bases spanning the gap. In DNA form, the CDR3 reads TGTGCCACCGGACCACCCTTTCAGGGGAGCAATCAGCCCCAGCATTTT. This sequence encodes CATGPPFQGSNQPQHF. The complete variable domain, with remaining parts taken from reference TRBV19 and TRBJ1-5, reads DGGITQSPKYLFRKEGQNVTLSCEQNLNHDAMYWYRQDPGQGLRLIYYSQIVNDFQKGDIAEGYSVSREKKESFPLTVTSAQKNPTAFYLCATGPPFQGSNQPQHFGDGTRLSIL.

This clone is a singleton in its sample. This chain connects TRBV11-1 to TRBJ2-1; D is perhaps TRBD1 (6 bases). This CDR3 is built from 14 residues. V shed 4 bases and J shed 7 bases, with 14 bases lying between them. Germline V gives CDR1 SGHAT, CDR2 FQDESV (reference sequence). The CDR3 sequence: CASSSLQGRNEQFF. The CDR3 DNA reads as TGTGCCAGCAGCTCCCTACAGGGCAGGAATGAGCAGTTCTTC.

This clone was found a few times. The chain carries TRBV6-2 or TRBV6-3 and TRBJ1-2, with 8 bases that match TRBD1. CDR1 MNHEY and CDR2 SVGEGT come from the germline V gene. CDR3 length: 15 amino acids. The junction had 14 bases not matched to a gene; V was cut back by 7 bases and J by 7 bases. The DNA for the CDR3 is TGTGCCAGCAACCCTCATGGGGGACAGGAGAGTGGCTACACCTTC. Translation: CASNPHGGQESGYTF.

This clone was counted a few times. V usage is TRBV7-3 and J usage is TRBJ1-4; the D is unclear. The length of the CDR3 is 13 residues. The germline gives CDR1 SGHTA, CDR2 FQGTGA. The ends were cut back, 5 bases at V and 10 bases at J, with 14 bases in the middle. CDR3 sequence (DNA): TGTGCCAGCAGCGGGGAGGGCATTGGAAAACTGTTTTTT. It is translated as CASSGEGIGKLFF.

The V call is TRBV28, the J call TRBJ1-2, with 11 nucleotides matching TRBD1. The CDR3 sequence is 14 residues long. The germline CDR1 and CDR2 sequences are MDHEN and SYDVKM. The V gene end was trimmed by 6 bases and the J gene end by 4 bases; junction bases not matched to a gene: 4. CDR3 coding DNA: TGTGCCAGCAGCCCGGGACAGGGGGTCTATGGCTACACCTTC. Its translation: CASSPGQGVYGYTF.

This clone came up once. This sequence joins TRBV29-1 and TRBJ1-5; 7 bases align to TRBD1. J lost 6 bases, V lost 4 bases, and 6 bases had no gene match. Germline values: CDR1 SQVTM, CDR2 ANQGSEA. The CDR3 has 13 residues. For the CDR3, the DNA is TGCAGCGTTGGGAGACAGGGAGGTCAGCCCCAGCATTTT. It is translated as CSVGRQGGQPQHF. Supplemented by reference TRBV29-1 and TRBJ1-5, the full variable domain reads SAVISQKPSRDICQRGTSLTIQCQVDSQVTMMFWYRQQPGQSLTLIATANQGSEATYESGFVIDKFPISRPNLTFSTLTVSNMSPEDSSIYLCSVGRQGGQPQHFGDGTRLSIL.

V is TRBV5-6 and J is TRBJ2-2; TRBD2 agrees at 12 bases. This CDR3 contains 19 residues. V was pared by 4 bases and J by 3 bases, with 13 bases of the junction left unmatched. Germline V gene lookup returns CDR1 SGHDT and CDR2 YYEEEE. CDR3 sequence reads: CASSPSTSGRLGYTGELFF. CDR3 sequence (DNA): TGTGCCAGCAGCCCGTCGACTAGCGGGAGATTAGGTTACACCGGGGAGCTGTTTTTT.

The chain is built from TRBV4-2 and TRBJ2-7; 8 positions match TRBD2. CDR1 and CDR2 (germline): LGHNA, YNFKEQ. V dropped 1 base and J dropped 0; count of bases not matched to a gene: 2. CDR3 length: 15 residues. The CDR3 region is CASSQGGTSSYEQYF. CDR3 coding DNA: TGTGCCAGCAGCCAAGGTGGGACTAGCTCCTACGAGCAGTACTTC.

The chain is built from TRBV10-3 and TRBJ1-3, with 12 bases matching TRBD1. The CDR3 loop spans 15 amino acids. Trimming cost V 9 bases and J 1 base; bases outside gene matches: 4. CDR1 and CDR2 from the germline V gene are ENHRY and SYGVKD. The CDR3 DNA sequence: TGTGCCATTACGGGACAGGGGGCATCTGGAAACACCATATATTTT. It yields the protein CAITGQGASGNTIYF.

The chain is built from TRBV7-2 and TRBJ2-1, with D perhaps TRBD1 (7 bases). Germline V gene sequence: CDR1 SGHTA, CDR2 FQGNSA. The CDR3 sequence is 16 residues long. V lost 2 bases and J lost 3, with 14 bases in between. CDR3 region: CASSLLGGGLYNEQFF. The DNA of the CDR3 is TGTGCCAGCAGCTTACTCGGAGGGGGCCTCTACAATGAGCAGTTCTTC.

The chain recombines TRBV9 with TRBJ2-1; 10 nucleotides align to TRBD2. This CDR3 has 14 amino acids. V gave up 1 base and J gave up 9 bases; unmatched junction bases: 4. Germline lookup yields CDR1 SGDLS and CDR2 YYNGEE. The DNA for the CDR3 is TGTGCCAGCAGCGTAACTAGCGGGAATATTGAGCAGTTCTTC. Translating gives CASSVTSGNIEQFF. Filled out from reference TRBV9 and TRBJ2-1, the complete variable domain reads DSGVTQTPKHLITATGQRVTLRCSPRSGDLSVYWYQQSLDQGLQFLIQYYNGEERAKGNILERFSAQQFPDLHSELNLSSLELGDSALYFCASSVTSGNIEQFFGPGTRLTVL.

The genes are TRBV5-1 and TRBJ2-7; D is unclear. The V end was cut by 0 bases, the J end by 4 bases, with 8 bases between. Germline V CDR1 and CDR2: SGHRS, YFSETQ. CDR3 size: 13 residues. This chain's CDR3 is CASSLGEEYEQYF. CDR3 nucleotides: TGCGCCAGCAGCTTGGGTGAGGAGTACGAGCAGTACTTC.